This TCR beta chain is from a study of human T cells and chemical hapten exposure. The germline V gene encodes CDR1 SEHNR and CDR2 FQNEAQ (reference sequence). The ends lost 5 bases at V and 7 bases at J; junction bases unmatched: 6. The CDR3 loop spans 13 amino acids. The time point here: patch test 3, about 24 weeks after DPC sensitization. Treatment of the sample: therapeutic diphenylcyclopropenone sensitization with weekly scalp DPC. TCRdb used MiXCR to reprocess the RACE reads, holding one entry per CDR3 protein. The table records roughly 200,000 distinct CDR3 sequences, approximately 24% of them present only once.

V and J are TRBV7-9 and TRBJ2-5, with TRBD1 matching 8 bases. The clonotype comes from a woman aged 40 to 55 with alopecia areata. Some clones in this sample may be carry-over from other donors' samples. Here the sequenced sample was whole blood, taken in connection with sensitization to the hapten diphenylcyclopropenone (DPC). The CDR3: CASSVTGTGTQYF. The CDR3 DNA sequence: TGTGCCAGCAGCGTTACAGGGACAGGGACCCAGTACTTC.